This T cell receptor beta chain appears in the sequencing data of a study of cytomegalovirus exposure and HLA in healthy donors. Study at large: Among around 170 million T cells, an earlier analysis found roughly 100 million unique TCR beta sequences. General study points: In vitro work confirmed that a few CMV-associated chains recognize CMV antigens. Highly shared sequence variants in one cluster were likely a sequencing artifact. Analysis performed later showed TCR beta chains linked to HLA being more clonally expanded than equally common others.

To note about this clone: The target antigen is unknown. Sequence at one end of the junction differs from germline and may be a read error.

PCR employed 60 Vbeta and 13 Jbeta primers. The repertoire was sequenced with immunoSEQ multiplex PCR; TCRdb's copy has only in-frame clones and lacks some. The sample lists some 170,000 clones; roughly 89% were seen once. Germline CDR1 and CDR2: MNHEY and SMNVEV (reference sequence). CDR3 length: 12 amino acids. Material for sequencing was PBMCs. The clonotype was recovered from a woman in her 30s in good health and CMV-seronegative. This chain links TRBV27 with TRBJ1-2; 9 positions match TRBD1. The CDR3 DNA follows: TGTGCCAGCAGTTTAATGGGACAGGGATTGATCTTC. It is translated as CASSLMGQGLIF.